These 9 T cell receptor beta chains share one sample of origin, sequenced in a study of somatic mutations in cytotoxic T cells in rheumatoid arthritis. Clones were read by immunoSEQ multiplex PCR, and TCRdb kept only the in-frame ones, dropping some. The table lists under 20,000 clones, 85% to 90% of them singletons. The sample consisted of CD8+ T cells sorted from blood. Receptors originate from a middle-aged man in good health.

This clone came up once. The chain joins TRBV28 to TRBJ2-7, with D hard to call. The V end lost 3 bases, the J end lost 6 bases, and 9 bases lay between the germline ends. CDR3 length: 12 residues. Germline lookup yields CDR1 MDHEN and CDR2 SYDVKM. CDR3 nucleotide sequence: TGTGCCAGCAGTTTGGAAGGCTCCGAGCAGTACTTC. Its translation: CASSLEGSEQYF.

This chain uses TRBV27 with TRBJ2-7, with a possible D match to TRBD1 (6 bases). CDR1 and CDR2 (germline): MNHEY, SMNVEV (reference sequence). The CDR3 covers 16 residues. Trimming took off 2 bases at V and 5 bases at J, with 19 bases between the two ends. The CDR3 region is CASSLTVDSPGDEQYF. CDR3 in DNA: TGTGCCAGCAGTTTAACCGTGGACAGCCCTGGGGACGAGCAGTACTTC.

The rearrangement uses TRBV7-2 and TRBJ2-7; 10 nucleotides agree with TRBD1. The V and J ends lost 2 bases and 6 bases, in that order; junction bases with no gene match: 7. This CDR3 contains 15 residues. CDR1 and CDR2 (germline): SGHTA, FQGNSA. CDR3 coding DNA: TGTGCCAGCAGCTTACCGGGACAGGGGAGTTTCGAGCAGTACTTC. This encodes CASSLPGQGSFEQYF. The variable domain in full, completed from reference TRBV7-2 and TRBJ2-7, reads GAGVSQSPSNKVTEKGKDVELRCDPISGHTALYWYRQSLGQGLEFLIYFQGNSAPDKSGLPSDRFSAERTGGSVSTLTIQRTQQEDSAVYLCASSLPGQGSFEQYFGPGTRLTVT.

V and J are TRBV19 and TRBJ2-4; perhaps TRBD2 as D (5 bases). The CDR3 has 16 residues. CDR1 is LNHDA and CDR2 is SQIVND in the germline V gene (reference sequence). Trimming removed 3 bases at V and 3 bases at J, with 15 bases between. The CDR3 region has the DNA TGTGCCAGTAGTATGGACCCAGCGGTAGACAAAAACATTCAGTACTTC. Translation gives CASSMDPAVDKNIQYF.

This chain links TRBV23-1 with TRBJ1-3; TRBD1 agrees at 7 bases. TRBV23-1 is filed as an ORF, its function uncertain. Trimming removed 3 bases from V and 0 bases from J; junction bases left unmatched: 11. The CDR3 loop spans 18 amino acids. The CDR3 loop reads CASSHRGTASSSGNTIYF. The CDR3, as DNA: TGCGCCAGCAGTCATCGTGGGACAGCATCTTCCTCTGGAAACACCATATATTTT.

This chain joins TRBV12-5 and TRBJ1-1; D call uncertain. Trimming pared 1 base from V and 3 bases from J, leaving 6 bases between. Germline CDR1 is LGHNT and CDR2 is FRNRAP. The CDR3 is 13 amino acids. CDR3: CASGLGGDTEAFF. The DNA for the CDR3 is TGTGCTAGTGGTTTGGGTGGGGACACTGAAGCTTTCTTT.

The rearrangement links TRBV6-5 to TRBJ2-1, with 9 bases lining up with TRBD2. In germline, CDR1 is MNHEY, CDR2 SVGAGI. The CDR3 runs 15 residues. Trimming cost V 5 bases and J 6 bases; bases outside gene matches: 8. The CDR3 reads CASSRGRGYGNEQFF. For the CDR3, the DNA is TGTGCCAGCAGTCGCGGGAGGGGTTACGGCAATGAGCAGTTCTTC.

The chain has TRBV4-3 and TRBJ2-2; TRBD1 matches 9 bases. The V segment lost 0 bases and the J segment 3 bases; nucleotides outside the gene matches: 11. The CDR3 spans 19 residues. Germline assignment: CDR1 LGHNA and CDR2 YSLEER. The CDR3 protein is CASSQDRGDREFDTGELFF. CDR3 nucleotide sequence: TGCGCCAGCAGCCAAGACAGGGGGGACAGGGAGTTTGACACCGGGGAGCTGTTTTTT.

The chain uses TRBV5-4 and TRBJ2-3; D is uncertain. This CDR3 has 16 amino acids. The germline V gene encodes CDR1 SGHNT and CDR2 YYREEE (reference sequence). V was shortened by 3 bases and J by 5 bases, with 19 bases between the two germline ends. Here the CDR3 DNA reads TGTGCCAGCAGCTCGAGGACGGCCCTAGTGGGAGATACGCAGTATTTT. Its protein is CASSSRTALVGDTQYF. Variable domain in full (rest from reference TRBV5-4 and TRBJ2-3): ETGVTQSPTHLIKTRGQQVTLRCSSQSGHNTVSWYQQALGQGPQFIFQYYREEENGRGNFPPRFSGLQFPNYSSELNVNALELDDSALYLCASSSRTALVGDTQYFGPGTRLTVL.